These 20 T cell receptor beta chains were all obtained from the same sample, sequenced in a study of blood T cell repertoires in COVID-19. Using immunoSEQ multiplex PCR, the repertoire was profiled, and TCRdb retains in-frame clones only, with some absent. The sample lists 400,000 or so clones, around 90% seen once, with about 2.9% in the top ten. Input material: peripheral blood. The source is a human donor in a cohort sampled during active COVID-19.

In this sample, this clone turned up a few times. J is TRBJ1-4 and V is TRBV5-6, with a possible D match to TRBD1 (6 bases). There are 13 residues in the CDR3. Germline loops: CDR1 SGHDT, CDR2 YYEEEE. The V end lost 4 bases, the J end lost 10 bases, and 14 bases lay between the germline ends. The CDR3 reads CASSPGEMGKLFF. CDR3 DNA sequence: TGTGCCAGCAGCCCAGGGGAAATGGGAAAACTGTTTTTT.

This clone was seen only once. This chain joins TRBV15 and TRBJ2-1; 7 bases align to TRBD2. Germline V gene lookup returns CDR1 LNHNV and CDR2 YYDKDF (reference sequence). The CDR3 length is 14 residues. V dropped 10 bases and J dropped 4; count of bases not matched to a gene: 10. The CDR3 DNA sequence: TGTGCCATAAACAAGGGCGGGGGATACAATGAGCAGTTCTTC. Translating gives CAINKGGGYNEQFF.

The chain has TRBV5-6 and TRBJ2-4; 9 nucleotides line up with TRBD1. The germline CDR1 and CDR2 sequences are SGHDT and YYEEEE. V dropped 0 bases and J dropped 5; count of bases not matched to a gene: 3. This CDR3 is built from 15 residues. CDR3 sequence: CASSLDTGGQNIQYF. CDR3 DNA: TGTGCCAGCAGCTTGGATACAGGGGGCCAAAACATTCAGTACTTC.

This chain uses TRBV7-8 with TRBJ2-7, with D possibly being TRBD2 (6 bases). CDR1 is SGHVS and CDR2 is FQNEAQ in the germline V gene. V was pared by 6 bases and J by 0 bases, with 12 bases between. This CDR3 spans 14 amino acids. This chain's CDR3 is CASREAGPSYEQYF. The DNA for the CDR3 is TGTGCCAGCAGGGAGGCGGGGCCCTCCTACGAGCAGTACTTC. The full variable domain, in which reference TRBV7-8 and TRBJ2-7 provide the parts outside the CDR3, is GAGVSQSPRYKVAKRGQDVALRCDPISGHVSLFWYQQALGQGPEFLTYFQNEAQLDKSGLPSDRFFAERPEGSVSTLKIQRTQQEDSAVYLCASREAGPSYEQYFGPGTRLTVT.

The gene calls are TRBV4-1 and TRBJ2-4; D perhaps matches TRBD1 (6 bases). From germline, CDR1 is MGHRA and CDR2 YSYEKL. CDR3 size: 15 residues. The germline V and J ends were trimmed by 3 bases and 8 bases, with 17 bases remaining between them. The CDR3, as DNA: TGCGCCAGCAGCCATTCCGGGACACCAGGGGACATTCAGTACTTC. This gives the protein CASSHSGTPGDIQYF.

This chain connects TRBV10-3 to TRBJ2-1; TRBD2 matches 13 bases. The germline V gene encodes CDR1 ENHRY and CDR2 SYGVKD. This CDR3 contains 16 residues. Germline trimming cut 5 bases from V and 2 bases from J; bases unmatched to any gene: 3. CDR3 sequence (DNA): TGTGCCATCAGTCGGACTAGCGGGGGCCCCTACAATGAGCAGTTCTTC. Translated, it gives CAISRTSGGPYNEQFF.

This clone was found a few times. Distinct nucleotide sequences in the sample also encode this CDR3. V is TRBV19 and J is TRBJ1-1; D is unresolved. This CDR3 contains 12 residues. Trimming took off 6 bases at V and 3 bases at J, with 8 bases between the two ends. Germline-derived CDR1 and CDR2 are LNHDA and SQIVND (reference sequence). The CDR3, as DNA: TGTGCCAGTAGGCTCCGGGACACTGAAGCTTTCTTT. It specifies CASRLRDTEAFF.

The gene calls are TRBV6-1 and TRBJ1-5; weak D call: TRBD1 (5 bases). This CDR3 is built from 14 residues. Trimming cost V 1 base and J 5 bases, with 9 bases left between them. Per germline, CDR1 MNHNS and CDR2 SASEGT. The CDR3 loop reads CASSEVGRDQPQHF. CDR3 bases: TGTGCCAGCAGTGAAGTCGGCAGGGATCAGCCCCAGCATTTT.

This sequence joins TRBV7-2 and TRBJ1-3; D may be TRBD1 (6 bases). Trimming took 5 bases from V and 3 from J, leaving 8 bases between them. This CDR3 is 13 amino acids long. Looked up from germline, CDR1 is SGHTA and CDR2 is FQGNSA. CDR3 region: CASSRGIGNTIYF. The CDR3 DNA sequence: TGTGCCAGCAGCAGGGGGATTGGAAACACCATATATTTT. The complete variable domain, with remaining parts taken from reference TRBV7-2 and TRBJ1-3, reads GAGVSQSPSNKVTEKGKDVELRCDPISGHTALYWYRQSLGQGLEFLIYFQGNSAPDKSGLPSDRFSAERTGGSVSTLTIQRTQQEDSAVYLCASSRGIGNTIYFGEGSWLTVV.

J is TRBJ1-2 and V is TRBV21-1; no check of the table's D call, TRBD1, against the DNA was made. TRBV21-1 is noted as a pseudogene. This CDR3 comprises 17 residues. The CDR3 is CASSKEYRDSTNYGYTF. CDR3 DNA: TGTGCCAGCAGCAAAGAGTATCGGGACAGCACTAACTATGGCTACACCTTC.

The V call is TRBV19, the J call TRBJ2-4; 10 bases align to TRBD1. The CDR3 runs 19 residues. V shed 5 bases and J 0 bases; nucleotides not matched to a gene: 13. CDR1 and CDR2 (germline): LNHDA, SQIVND (reference sequence). The CDR3 protein is CASSLTGTGEFRAKNIQYF. The CDR3 DNA follows: TGTGCCAGTAGTTTAACCGGGACAGGGGAGTTTCGAGCCAAAAACATTCAGTACTTC.

The gene calls are TRBV5-1 and TRBJ2-1; TRBD2 matches 13 bases. This CDR3 region has 17 residues. CDR1 SGHRS and CDR2 YFSETQ come from the germline V gene. V lost 3 bases and J lost 3; bases outside the gene matches: 6. DNA for the CDR3: TGCGCCAGCAGCTATATTGGGACTAGCGGGATCTACAATGAGCAGTTCTTC. The encoded protein is CASSYIGTSGIYNEQFF.

The chain carries TRBV14 and TRBJ2-7; TRBD1 is a possible D gene (7 bases). There are 14 residues in the CDR3. V lost 6 bases and J 0 bases, leaving 12 bases between the germline ends. CDR1 is SGHDN, CDR2 FVKESK, per germline. The CDR3 DNA follows: TGTGCCAGCAGGCGCAGGGGGGACTCCTACGAGCAGTACTTC. Residues: CASRRRGDSYEQYF. Complete variable domain (other parts from reference TRBV14 and TRBJ2-7): EAGVTQFPSHSVIEKGQTVTLRCDPISGHDNLYWYRRVMGKEIKFLLHFVKESKQDESGMPNNRFLAERTGGTYSTLKVQPAELEDSGVYFCASRRRGDSYEQYFGPGTRLTVT.

This clone appeared once. The genes are TRBV15 and TRBJ2-3; 10 bases match TRBD2. The CDR3 length is 15 residues. The junction had 11 bases not matched to a gene; V was cut back by 10 bases and J by 4 bases. The germline V gene has CDR1 LNHNV and CDR2 YYDKDF (reference sequence). The CDR3 sequence: CASRTIGLAADTQYF. The CDR3 DNA follows: TGTGCCAGTCGTACTATCGGACTAGCGGCAGATACGCAGTATTTT.

This chain connects TRBV5-1 to TRBJ1-1; D is undetermined. The germline V and J ends were trimmed by 0 bases and 7 bases, with 10 bases remaining between them. Germline values: CDR1 SGHRS, CDR2 YFSETQ. The CDR3 is 13 amino acids. This chain's CDR3 is CASSLAFGDEAFF. DNA for the CDR3: TGCGCCAGCAGCTTGGCCTTCGGGGATGAAGCTTTCTTT.

The chain joins TRBV9 to TRBJ1-1; TRBD1 aligns across 8 bases. This CDR3 has 15 amino acids. J gave up 5 bases and V 0 bases, and 6 bases lay outside the gene matches. Germline assignment: CDR1 SGDLS and CDR2 YYNGEE. CDR3 nucleotides: TGTGCCAGCAGCGTAGCCCTCACAGGGGGGACTGAAGCTTTCTTT. Translated, it gives CASSVALTGGTEAFF.

This chain uses TRBV3-1 (or the pseudogene TRBV3-2) with TRBJ2-3; no clear D gene. Trimming removed 4 bases from V and 2 bases from J, with 19 bases in between. Germline CDR1 is LGHDT and CDR2 is YNNKEL (reference sequence). The CDR3 has 17 amino acids. The CDR3, as DNA: TGTGCCAGCAGCCCTTTTGCGAGAGAACCTACCACAGATACGCAGTATTTT. Translating it yields CASSPFAREPTTDTQYF.

This clone turned up a few times. The chain is built from TRBV11-3 and TRBJ2-2; 9 bases fit TRBD2. From germline, CDR1 is SGHNT and CDR2 YENEEA. V shed 8 bases, J shed 2 bases, and the junction held 9 bases outside the gene matches. The CDR3 has 16 amino acids. CDR3 region: CASRAGLAGNTGELFF. CDR3 sequence (DNA): TGTGCCAGCCGGGCGGGACTAGCTGGAAACACCGGGGAGCTGTTTTTT. The full variable domain, rest sourced from reference TRBV11-3 and TRBJ2-2, is EAGVVQSPRYKIIEKKQPVAFWCNPISGHNTLYWYLQNLGQGPELLIRYENEEAVDDSQLPKDRFSAERLKGVDSTLKIQPAELGDSAVYLCASRAGLAGNTGELFFGEGSRLTVL.

A remark on this clone: The same CDR3 arises from other DNA sequences in this sample as well. This sequence joins TRBV10-3 and TRBJ2-7; 10 bases agree with TRBD1. Per the germline V gene, CDR1 is ENHRY and CDR2 is SYGVKD. With 4 bases clipped from V and 7 bases from J, the junction kept 4 bases outside the gene matches. The length of the CDR3 is 13 residues. The CDR3 region is CAISGQGASEQYF. For the CDR3, the DNA is TGTGCCATCAGTGGACAGGGGGCGTCGGAGCAGTACTTC.

This clone was picked up a small number of times. V is TRBV7-3 and J is TRBJ2-3; possible D gene TRBD2, 6 bases. Germline values: CDR1 SGHTA, CDR2 FQGTGA. There are 13 residues in the CDR3. V lost 4 bases to trimming and J lost 3 bases, with 8 bases between them. The CDR3 DNA reads as TGTGCCAGCAGCTGGAGCGGGACAGATACGCAGTATTTT. Its protein product is CASSWSGTDTQYF.